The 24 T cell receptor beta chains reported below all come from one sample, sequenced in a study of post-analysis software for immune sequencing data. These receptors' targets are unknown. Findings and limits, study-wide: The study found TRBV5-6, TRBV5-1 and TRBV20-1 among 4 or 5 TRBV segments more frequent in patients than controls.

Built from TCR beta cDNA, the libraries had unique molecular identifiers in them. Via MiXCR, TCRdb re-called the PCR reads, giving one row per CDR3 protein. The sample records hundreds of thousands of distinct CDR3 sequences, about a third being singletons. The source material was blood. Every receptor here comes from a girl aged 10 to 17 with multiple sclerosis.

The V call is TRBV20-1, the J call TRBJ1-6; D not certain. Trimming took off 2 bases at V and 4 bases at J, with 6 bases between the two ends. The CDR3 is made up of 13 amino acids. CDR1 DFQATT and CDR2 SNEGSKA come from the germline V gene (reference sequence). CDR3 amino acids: CSARLEYNSPLHF. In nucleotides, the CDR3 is TGCAGTGCTAGACTGGAATATAATTCACCCCTCCACTTT.

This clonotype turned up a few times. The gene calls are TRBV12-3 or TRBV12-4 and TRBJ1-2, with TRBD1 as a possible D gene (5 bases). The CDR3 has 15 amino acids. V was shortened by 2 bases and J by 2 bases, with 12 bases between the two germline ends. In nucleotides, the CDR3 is TGTGCCAGCAGTTTACGCCGCCAGGGCAACTATGGCTACACCTTC. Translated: CASSLRRQGNYGYTF.

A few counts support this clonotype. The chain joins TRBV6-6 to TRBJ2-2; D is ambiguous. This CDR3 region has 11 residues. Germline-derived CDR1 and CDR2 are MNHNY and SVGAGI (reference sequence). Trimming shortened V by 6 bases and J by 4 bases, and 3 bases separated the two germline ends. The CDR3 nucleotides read TGTGCCAGCAGATTCACCGGGGAGCTGTTTTTT. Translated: CASRFTGELFF.

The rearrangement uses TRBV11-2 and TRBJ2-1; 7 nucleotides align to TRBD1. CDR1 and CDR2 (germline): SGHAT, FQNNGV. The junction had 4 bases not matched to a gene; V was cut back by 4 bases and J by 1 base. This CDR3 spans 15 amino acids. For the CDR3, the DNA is TGTGCCAGCAGCTCTGACAGGGCATCCTACAATGAGCAGTTCTTC. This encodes CASSSDRASYNEQFF. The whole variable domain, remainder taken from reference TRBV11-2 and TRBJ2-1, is EAGVAQSPRYKIIEKRQSVAFWCNPISGHATLYWYQQILGQGPKLLIQFQNNGVVDDSQLPKDRFSAERLKGVDSTLKIQPAKLEDSAVYLCASSSDRASYNEQFFGPGTRLTVL.

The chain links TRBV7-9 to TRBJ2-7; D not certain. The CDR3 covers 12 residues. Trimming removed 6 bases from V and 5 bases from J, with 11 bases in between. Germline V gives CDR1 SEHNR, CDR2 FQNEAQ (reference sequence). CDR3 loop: CASSWEFHEQYF. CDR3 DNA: TGTGCCAGCAGTTGGGAATTCCACGAGCAGTACTTC.

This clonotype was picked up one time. In DNA, the CDR3 is TGTGCCACCAGTGATGGCGGGACAGGCGGAGAGACCCAGTACTTC. Translation gives CATSDGGTGGETQYF. The chain is built from TRBV24-1 and TRBJ2-5, with 8 bases aligning to TRBD1. Looked up from germline, CDR1 is KGHDR and CDR2 is SFDVKD. The CDR3 contains 15 residues. V shed 3 bases, J shed 4 bases, and the junction held 6 bases outside the gene matches.

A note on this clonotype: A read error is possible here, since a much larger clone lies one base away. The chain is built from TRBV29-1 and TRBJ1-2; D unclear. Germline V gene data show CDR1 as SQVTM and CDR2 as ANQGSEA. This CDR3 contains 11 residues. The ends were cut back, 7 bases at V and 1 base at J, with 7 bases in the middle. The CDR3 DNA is TGCAGCGCTGCTTTTAACTATGGCTACACCTTC. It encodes CSAAFNYGYTF.

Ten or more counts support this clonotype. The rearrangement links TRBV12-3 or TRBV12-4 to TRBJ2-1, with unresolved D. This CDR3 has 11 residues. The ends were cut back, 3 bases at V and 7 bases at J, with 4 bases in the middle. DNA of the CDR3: TGTGCCAGCAGTTTTGGGAATGAGCAGTTCTTC. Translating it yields CASSFGNEQFF.

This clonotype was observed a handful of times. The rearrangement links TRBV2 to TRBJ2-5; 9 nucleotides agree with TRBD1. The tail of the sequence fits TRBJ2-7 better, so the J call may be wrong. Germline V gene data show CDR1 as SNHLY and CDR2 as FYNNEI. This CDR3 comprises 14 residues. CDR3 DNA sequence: TGTGCCAGCGCCGACCGGGACAGGGATTACGAGCAGTACTTC. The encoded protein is CASADRDRDYEQYF.

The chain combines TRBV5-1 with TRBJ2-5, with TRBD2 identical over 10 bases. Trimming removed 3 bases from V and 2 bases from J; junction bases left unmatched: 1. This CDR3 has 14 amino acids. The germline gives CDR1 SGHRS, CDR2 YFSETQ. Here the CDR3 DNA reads TGCGCCAGCAGCTCACTAGCGGGGCAAGAGACCCAGTACTTC. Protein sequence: CASSSLAGQETQYF.

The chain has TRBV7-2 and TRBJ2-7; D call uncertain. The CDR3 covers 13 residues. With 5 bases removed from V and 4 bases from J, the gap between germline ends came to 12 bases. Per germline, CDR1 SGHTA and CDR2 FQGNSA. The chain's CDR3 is CASSPRESYEQYF. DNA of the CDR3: TGTGCCAGCAGCCCTAGGGAAAGTTACGAGCAGTACTTC.

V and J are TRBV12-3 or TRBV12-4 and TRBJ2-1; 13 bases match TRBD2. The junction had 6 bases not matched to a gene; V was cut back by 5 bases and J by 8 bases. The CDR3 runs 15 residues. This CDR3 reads CASSGLAGVLDEQFF. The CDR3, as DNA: TGTGCCAGCAGTGGACTAGCGGGGGTTTTGGATGAGCAGTTCTTC.

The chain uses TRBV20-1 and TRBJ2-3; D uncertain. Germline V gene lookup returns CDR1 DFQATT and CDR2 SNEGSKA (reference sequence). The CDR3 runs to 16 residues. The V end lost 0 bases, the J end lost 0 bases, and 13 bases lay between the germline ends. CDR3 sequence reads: CSARDEVRSSTDTQYF. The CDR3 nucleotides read TGCAGTGCTAGAGATGAGGTGCGGTCTAGCACAGATACGCAGTATTTT.

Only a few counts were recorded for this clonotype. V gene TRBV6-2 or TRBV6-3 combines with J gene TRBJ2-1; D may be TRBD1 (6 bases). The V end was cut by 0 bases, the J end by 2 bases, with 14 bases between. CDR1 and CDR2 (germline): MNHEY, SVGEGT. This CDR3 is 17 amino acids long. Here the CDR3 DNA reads TGTGCCAGCAGTTACTCTATAGGCAGGGGTGCCTACAATGAGCAGTTCTTC. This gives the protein CASSYSIGRGAYNEQFF.

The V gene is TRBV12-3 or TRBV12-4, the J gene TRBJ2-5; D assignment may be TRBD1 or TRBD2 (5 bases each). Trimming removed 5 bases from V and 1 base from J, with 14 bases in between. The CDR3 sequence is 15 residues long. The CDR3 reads CASSHPGTGQETQYF. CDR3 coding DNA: TGTGCCAGCAGTCACCCAGGGACCGGCCAAGAGACCCAGTACTTC.

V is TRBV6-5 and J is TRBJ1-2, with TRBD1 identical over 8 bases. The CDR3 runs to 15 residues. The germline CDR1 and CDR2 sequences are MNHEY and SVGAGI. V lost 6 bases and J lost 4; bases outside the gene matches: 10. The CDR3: CASSPGQGSFYGYTF. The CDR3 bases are TGTGCCAGCAGCCCCGGACAGGGATCATTCTATGGCTACACCTTC.

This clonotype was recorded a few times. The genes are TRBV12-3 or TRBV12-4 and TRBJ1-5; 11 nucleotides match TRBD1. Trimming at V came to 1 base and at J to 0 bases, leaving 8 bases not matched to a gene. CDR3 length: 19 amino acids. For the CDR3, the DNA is TGTGCCAGCAGTTTAGGCGTGGGACAGGGGGTCGGTAGCAATCAGCCCCAGCATTTT. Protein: CASSLGVGQGVGSNQPQHF.

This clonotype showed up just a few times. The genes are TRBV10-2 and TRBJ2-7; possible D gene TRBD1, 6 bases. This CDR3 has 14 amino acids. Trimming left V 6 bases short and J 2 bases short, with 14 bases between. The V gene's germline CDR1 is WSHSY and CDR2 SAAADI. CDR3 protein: CASRSGTTTYEQYF. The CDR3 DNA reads TGCGCCAGCAGATCCGGGACAACCACCTACGAGCAGTACTTC.

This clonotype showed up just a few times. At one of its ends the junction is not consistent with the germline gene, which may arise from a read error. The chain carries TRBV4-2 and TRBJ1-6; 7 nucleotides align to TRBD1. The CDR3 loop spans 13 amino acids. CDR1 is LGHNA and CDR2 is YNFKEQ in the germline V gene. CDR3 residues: CACSPGTDVTLHF. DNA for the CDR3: TGTGCCTGCAGTCCCGGGACAGATGTCACCCTCCACTTT.

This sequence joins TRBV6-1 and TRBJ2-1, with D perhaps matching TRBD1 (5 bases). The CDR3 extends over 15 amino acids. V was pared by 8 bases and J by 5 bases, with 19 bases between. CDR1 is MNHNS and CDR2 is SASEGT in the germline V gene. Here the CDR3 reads CASQVLWAQDNEQFF. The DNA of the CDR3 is TGTGCCAGCCAAGTGTTGTGGGCACAGGACAATGAGCAGTTCTTC.

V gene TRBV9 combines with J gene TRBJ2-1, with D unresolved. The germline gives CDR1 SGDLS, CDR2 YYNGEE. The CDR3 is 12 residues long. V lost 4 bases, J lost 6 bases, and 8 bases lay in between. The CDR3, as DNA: TGTGCCAGCAGCACCCGTATCAATGAGCAGTTCTTC. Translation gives CASSTRINEQFF. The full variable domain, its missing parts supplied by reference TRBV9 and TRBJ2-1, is DSGVTQTPKHLITATGQRVTLRCSPRSGDLSVYWYQQSLDQGLQFLIQYYNGEERAKGNILERFSAQQFPDLHSELNLSSLELGDSALYFCASSTRINEQFFGPGTRLTVL.

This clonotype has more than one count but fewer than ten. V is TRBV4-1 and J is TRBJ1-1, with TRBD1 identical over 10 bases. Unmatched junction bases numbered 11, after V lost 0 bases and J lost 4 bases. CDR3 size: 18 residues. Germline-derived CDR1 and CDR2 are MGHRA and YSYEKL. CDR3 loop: CASSQDKGTGDPPTEAFF. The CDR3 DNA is TGCGCCAGCAGCCAAGATAAAGGGACAGGGGATCCCCCCACTGAAGCTTTCTTT.

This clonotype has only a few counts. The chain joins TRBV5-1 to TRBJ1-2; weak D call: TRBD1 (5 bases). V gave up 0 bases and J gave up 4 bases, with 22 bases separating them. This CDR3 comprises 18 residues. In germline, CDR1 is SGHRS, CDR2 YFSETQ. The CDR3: CASSLAAFSDSLIYGYTF. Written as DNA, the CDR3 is TGCGCCAGCAGCTTGGCCGCCTTTTCTGACAGCTTGATCTATGGCTACACCTTC.

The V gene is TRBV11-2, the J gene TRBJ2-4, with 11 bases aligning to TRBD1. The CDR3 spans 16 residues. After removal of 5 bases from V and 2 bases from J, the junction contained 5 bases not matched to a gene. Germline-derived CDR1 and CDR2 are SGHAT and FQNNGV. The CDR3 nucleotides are TGTGCCAGCAGCCCCGGGACAGGGGGTCCCAAAAACATTCAGTACTTC. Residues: CASSPGTGGPKNIQYF.